This T cell receptor beta chain was retrieved from a study of blood T cell repertoires in COVID-19. The CDR3 contains 14 residues. Germline assignment: CDR1 KGHDR and CDR2 SFDVKD. V lost 4 bases and J lost 7, with 13 bases in between. Original handling: Cell counts per sample came from amplifying reference gene primers. Clones were sequenced by immunoSEQ multiplex PCR, and TCRdb holds only the in-frame ones, with some missing. The V and J calls and clone size were taken over from that table, and D and trimming were inferred from the DNA. The profile covers about 100,000 clones, with roughly nine tenths appearing a single time and over 4.5% taken by the ten largest. This clone was seen a few times.

This chain joins TRBV24-1 and TRBJ2-1; a possible D gene is TRBD1 (6 bases). The sequencing input was peripheral blood. The origin of this receptor is a man aged 45-65 years with acute or convalescent COVID-19. The CDR3 sequence is CATSDRSQGNEQFF. CDR3 DNA: TGTGCCACCAGTGACCGATCACAGGGAAATGAGCAGTTCTTC.